This entry is about one T cell receptor (beta chain). A few counts support this clonotype. The antigen it binds to is not known. No per-base quality is available; no much larger clone lies one base away. The sequencer listed for this sample is Illumina NovaSeq 6000. TCR cDNA was made using 5'RACE template switching, a step that added a universal primer site and unique molecular identifiers. Priming for cDNA synthesis came from both the TCR alpha and TCR beta constant segments. Library amplification used two PCR steps, and the second PCR step added sample barcodes and sequencing adapters. Sequencing of libraries was performed on Illumina HiSeq 2500 (2x100 bp) or NovaSeq (2x150 bp). Processing in the source paper ran as follows. MIGEC was used to demultiplex reads and collapse the reads into UMI consensus sequences, and MiXCR was used for V(D)J alignment. Vaccine-responding clonotypes were defined with edgeR using replicate PBMC samples, requiring FDR below 0.01 and a log2 fold change above 5 up to day 15. Each bulk clonotype received a CD4 or CD8 identity based on whether the sequenced CD4 or CD8 repertoire contained that clonotype at higher abundance. TCRdb reran the public reads through fastp at Q25 and MiXCR, keeping productive beta chains. Merged by CDR3 protein, the rows form single entries marked with the most common genes and DNA. The V and J calls, along with clone size, are taken from TCRdb and not from the paper's own processing. In this sample the table shows fewer than 500,000 distinct CDR3 sequences, roughly 20% of which occur a single time. The top ten constitute 15% to 20% of the sample.

The sample belongs to a study of T cells after yellow fever vaccination (dated by TCRdb to about 2019). In the study overall: The SMART-Seq v4 Ultra Low Input RNA kit was used to prepare libraries from fractions with low cell numbers. To track T-cell clones before and after primary and booster YFV17D yellow fever vaccination, bulk TCR alpha and beta repertoires were sequenced longitudinally. Two healthy male donors, one aged 18 to 29 and one aged 30 to 40 years, were included in the cohort. Blood was drawn at multiple timepoints before and after primary and secondary immunization, with bulk PBMC replicates and cell subsets isolated. Overall study outcomes, separate from this receptor: A small fraction of clonotypes showed up in both the CD4 and CD8 compartments, probably as a result of convergent recombination. Most clones expanded after primary vaccination (around 96% of CD4 and approximately 90% of CD8) were re-detected after the booster, suggesting that broad memory maintenance occurred. Only a couple of donors were included in the study, so the extent to which the findings can be generalized is limited. Because abundant contaminating clonotypes from the bulk population could be contained in FACS-sorted repertoires, computational filtering was required. The secondary T-cell response was found to be weaker but faster than the primary response, with a peak reached on day 5 rather than on day 15.

What this sample's treatment or condition label stands for: live attenuated yellow fever vaccine strain. Two biological replicates of bulk PBMCs were collected at each blood-draw timepoint. A standard Ficoll-Paque protocol was used to isolate PBMCs from peripheral blood. TriZol was used to extract RNA from bulk PBMCs, CD4 and CD8 fractions, and dextramer-positive and dextramer-negative fractions. V loses 0 bases of germline sequence and J loses 0 bases, and the interval between the two ends is 10 bases. CDR1 LGHNA and CDR2 YSLEER are derived from the germline V gene. From the cysteine up to the phenylalanine, the CDR3 has a length of 16 residues. The only DNA kept is the CDR3, 48 bases in frame from the first base.

This sample comprised PBMCs, obtained before the yellow fever booster vaccination. This receptor chain uses TRBV4-3 and TRBJ2-3; the D gene lacks a confident call. The clonotype comes from a man aged 18 to 30 who received the YFV17D yellow fever vaccine. The CDR3 region: CASSQDRAGSTDTQYF. Read as DNA, the sequence is TGCGCCAGCAGCCAAGATCGGGCCGGGAGCACAGATACGCAGTATTTT.